The 22 T cell receptor beta chains below all came from one sample that was sequenced in a study of low-dose radiotherapy and immunotherapy resistance in tumors. Time point indicated: before trial treatment. Gene-specific TRAV and TRBV primers were used for first-strand cDNA, covering alpha and beta chains. PCR amplification of the TCRs was performed with Phusion for 20 to 25 PCR cycles, and it relied on a constant-region primer together with a V-primer adapter. TCRdb analysed the reads with MiXCR anew, one entry per CDR3 protein. Among 65,000 to 90,000 distinct CDR3 sequences listed, approximately 17% were seen once. The starting material was PBMCs, obtained before treatment. Source of these receptors: a male donor with prostate cancer.

Many counts were recorded for this clonotype. The genes are TRBV5-1 and TRBJ2-1; 7 nucleotides align to TRBD1. CDR3 size: 14 residues. CDR1 and CDR2 (germline): SGHRS, YFSETQ. V lost 4 bases and J lost 3; bases outside the gene matches: 4. This chain's CDR3 is CASSPGQIYNEQFF. CDR3 coding DNA: TGCGCCAGCAGCCCGGGACAGATCTACAATGAGCAGTTCTTC.

Many counts were recorded for this clonotype. The chain uses TRBV5-4 and TRBJ2-5; TRBD1 is a possible D gene (6 bases). V dropped 4 bases and J dropped 4 bases, with 11 bases sitting between them. The CDR3 spans 13 residues. CDR1 is SGHNT, CDR2 YYREEE, per germline (reference sequence). The CDR3 DNA reads as TGTGCCAGCAGCCGGGACAAGTCAGAGACCCAGTACTTC. Translated: CASSRDKSETQYF.

Remarks on this clonotype: A far larger clone is only one base removed, so a read error is likely. The rearrangement uses TRBV6-6 and TRBJ2-7; D might be TRBD2 (7 bases). The DNA end is more similar to TRBJ2-1, so the J call may be wrong. Germline loops: CDR1 MNHNY, CDR2 SVGAGI (reference sequence). The CDR3 contains 16 residues. Written as DNA, the CDR3 is TGTACCAGCAGTAAAAGAGGGGGGGCCGCGTACAATGAGCAGTTCTTC. Its translation: CTSSKRGGAAYNEQFF.

This clonotype appeared many times. The rearrangement links TRBV11-2 to TRBJ1-3; D remains unclear. This CDR3 spans 15 amino acids. Trimming removed 2 bases at V and 0 bases at J, with 8 bases between. Germline CDR1 SGHAT, CDR2 FQNNGV. CDR3 region: CASSLLRSSGNTIYF. DNA for the CDR3: TGTGCCAGCAGCTTACTTCGAAGCTCTGGAAACACCATATATTTT.

This clonotype has ten or more counts. V usage is TRBV5-6 and J usage is TRBJ2-6, with D possibly being TRBD1 (7 bases). Germline values: CDR1 SGHDT, CDR2 YYEEEE. The V end lost 4 bases, the J end lost 0 bases, and 17 bases lay between the germline ends. The CDR3 is made up of 18 amino acids. The CDR3 DNA follows: TGTGCCAGCAGCCGCCTCGGCAGGGGGGTCTCTGGGGCCAACGTCCTGACTTTC. This translates into CASSRLGRGVSGANVLTF.

This clonotype was counted many times. The chain combines TRBV5-1 with TRBJ2-7; weak D call: TRBD2 (5 bases). Between the trimmed V and J ends, which lost 8 bases and 3 bases, there was a span of 24 bases. The germline V gene encodes CDR1 SGHRS and CDR2 YFSETQ. This CDR3 has 16 residues. This CDR3 is CASSLRPRERYYEQYF. CDR3 bases: TGCGCCAGTTCACTCCGCCCACGGGAAAGATACTACGAGCAGTACTTC.

A single count supports this clonotype. DNA of the CDR3: TGTGCCAGCAGTTTAAGCCTCTCCTACGAGCAGTACTTC. This gives the protein CASSLSLSYEQYF. The chain joins TRBV28 to TRBJ2-7; unclear D gene. V lost 2 bases and J lost 0, with 5 bases in between. CDR1 MDHEN and CDR2 SYDVKM come from the germline V gene. This CDR3 is 13 amino acids long.

Many counts were recorded for this clonotype. This chain links TRBV6-5 with TRBJ2-7; D is unclear. The V gene lost 0 bases and the J gene lost 2 bases, with 14 bases spanning the gap. This CDR3 is 16 amino acids long. The V gene's germline CDR1 is MNHEY and CDR2 SVGAGI. CDR3 amino acids: CASSYSKAGDTYEQYF. The CDR3 nucleotides are TGTGCCAGCAGTTACTCGAAGGCAGGCGATACCTACGAGCAGTACTTC.

This clonotype was picked up many times. The chain employs TRBV18 and TRBJ1-1, with 7 bases lining up with TRBD1. The V and J ends lost 4 bases and 2 bases, in that order; junction bases with no gene match: 7. The CDR3 contains 15 residues. The germline V gene has CDR1 KGHSH and CDR2 LQKENI. The CDR3 sequence: CASSLPGGLNTEAFF. The CDR3 DNA reads TGTGCCAGCTCACTGCCAGGGGGACTCAACACTGAAGCTTTCTTT. Filled out from reference TRBV18 and TRBJ1-1, the complete variable domain reads NAGVMQNPRHLVRRRGQEARLRCSPMKGHSHVYWYRQLPEEGLKFMVYLQKENIIDESGMPKERFSAEFPKEGPSILRIQQVVRGDSAAYFCASSLPGGLNTEAFFGQGTRLTVV.

Many counts were recorded for this clonotype. V usage is TRBV30 and J usage is TRBJ2-3; 11 bases align to TRBD2. This CDR3 spans 21 amino acids. With V trimmed by 1 base and J by 4 bases, 22 bases remained unmatched. The germline V gene encodes CDR1 GTSNPN and CDR2 SVGIG (reference sequence). CDR3 sequence reads: CAWSAKRGGVAGGPLADTQYF. In DNA form, the CDR3 reads TGTGCCTGGAGTGCAAAGCGGGGGGGGGTAGCGGGGGGGCCTTTGGCAGATACGCAGTATTTT.

This clonotype was seen ten or more times. J is TRBJ2-3 and V is TRBV20-1, with D hard to call. Per germline, CDR1 DFQATT and CDR2 SNEGSKA (reference sequence). V gave up 2 bases and J gave up 0 bases, with 9 bases separating them. This CDR3 is built from 14 residues. The CDR3 DNA follows: TGCAGTGCTAGAAGCTGGCGGAGCACAGATACGCAGTATTTT. Residues: CSARSWRSTDTQYF.

This clonotype appeared many times. J is TRBJ2-2 and V is TRBV5-5, with D perhaps given as TRBD1 or TRBD2 (5 bases each). The V gene lost 5 bases and the J gene lost 7 bases, with 15 bases spanning the gap. The CDR3 has 14 residues. Germline V CDR1 and CDR2: SGHKS, YYEKEE (reference sequence). The CDR3 DNA is TGTGCCAGCAGGCCGGGGACCGACATCGGGGAGCTGTTTTTT. This gives the protein CASRPGTDIGELFF.

Many counts were recorded for this clonotype. The genes are TRBV18 and TRBJ2-2; the D is unclear. The CDR3 has 14 amino acids. V lost 4 bases to trimming and J lost 1 base, with 7 bases between them. CDR1 KGHSH and CDR2 LQKENI come from the germline V gene. For the CDR3, the DNA is TGTGCCAGCTCACTGTTCCAGAACACCGGGGAGCTGTTTTTT. Protein sequence: CASSLFQNTGELFF.

This clonotype was observed at least ten times. This rearrangement joins TRBV2 to TRBJ2-7, with 10 bases lining up with TRBD1. This CDR3 has 15 residues. In germline, CDR1 is SNHLY, CDR2 FYNNEI. Trimming at V came to 3 bases and at J to 3 bases, leaving 5 bases not matched to a gene. CDR3 in amino acids: CASSEDRGALYEQYF. CDR3 nucleotide sequence: TGTGCCAGCAGTGAGGACAGGGGGGCCCTCTACGAGCAGTACTTC.

This clonotype was seen ten or more times. The chain carries TRBV29-1 and TRBJ1-4; a possible D gene is TRBD1 (5 bases). The V gene lost 6 bases and the J gene lost 5 bases, with 13 bases spanning the gap. The germline V gene encodes CDR1 SQVTM and CDR2 ANQGSEA. CDR3 length: 13 amino acids. CDR3 in amino acids: CSVRRGRNEKLFF. CDR3 in DNA: TGCAGCGTCCGAAGGGGCAGAAATGAAAAACTGTTTTTT. Together with reference TRBV29-1 and TRBJ1-4, the CDR3 gives the full variable domain: SAVISQKPSRDICQRGTSLTIQCQVDSQVTMMFWYRQQPGQSLTLIATANQGSEATYESGFVIDKFPISRPNLTFSTLTVSNMSPEDSSIYLCSVRRGRNEKLFFGSGTQLSVL.

This clonotype was seen repeatedly, ten times or more. The chain has TRBV7-2 and TRBJ2-7, with D hard to call. The CDR3 extends over 13 amino acids. Germline V gives CDR1 SGHTA, CDR2 FQGNSA. V was clipped by 3 bases and J by 6 bases, with 12 bases between them. CDR3 region: CASSLGRIGEQYF. The CDR3 DNA reads as TGTGCCAGCAGCTTGGGCAGGATAGGCGAGCAGTACTTC.

The rearrangement joins TRBV19 to TRBJ2-5, with 7 bases fitting TRBD2. The V gene end was trimmed by 4 bases and the J gene end by 4 bases; junction bases not matched to a gene: 9. The CDR3 is made up of 15 amino acids. Per germline, CDR1 LNHDA and CDR2 SQIVND (reference sequence). CDR3 in amino acids: CASSSPSGGLETQYF. In DNA, the CDR3 is TGTGCCAGTAGTAGCCCATCGGGGGGTTTAGAGACCCAGTACTTC.

A word on this clonotype: A much larger clone is a single base away; this may be a read error. V gene TRBV7-6 combines with J gene TRBJ2-7; 9 bases match TRBD1. The CDR3 loop spans 15 amino acids. Germline V lookup: CDR1 SGHVS, CDR2 FNYEAQ. V lost 4 bases to trimming and J lost 3 bases; unmatched junction nucleotides: 7. The CDR3 nucleotides are TGTGCCAGCAGCTCCGGACAGGGGTTAGTCTACGAGCAGTACTTC. This sequence encodes CASSSGQGLVYEQYF.

This clonotype was counted ten times or more. The chain couples TRBV28 to TRBJ1-5; D is possibly TRBD1 (5 bases). CDR3 length: 19 amino acids. Trimming took off 2 bases at V and 4 bases at J, with 24 bases between the two ends. Germline loops: CDR1 MDHEN, CDR2 SYDVKM. CDR3 nucleotides: TGTGCCAGCAGTTTACCCGACAGTGGGGTTGTAAATTGGAATCAGCCCCAGCATTTT. It translates to CASSLPDSGVVNWNQPQHF.

This clonotype has only one observation. Here the CDR3 DNA reads TGTGCCAGCAGTTACTCCGGGACAGGGGGCTACGAGCAGTACTTC. Translated, it gives CASSYSGTGGYEQYF. The V gene is TRBV6-8, the J gene TRBJ2-7; 11 bases line up with TRBD1. The CDR3 is 15 amino acids. Germline loops: CDR1 MNHGY, CDR2 SAAAGT. The ends lost 0 bases at V and 3 bases at J; junction bases unmatched: 1.

This clonotype was found many times. The chain employs TRBV7-9 and TRBJ1-1, with unresolved D. The V end lost 1 base, the J end lost 5 bases, and 8 bases lay between the germline ends. CDR1 and CDR2 from the germline V gene are SEHNR and FQNEAQ (reference sequence). The CDR3 spans 13 residues. CDR3 DNA: TGTGCCAGCAGCTTAGAGTGGTCGACTGAAGCTTTCTTT. Its protein product is CASSLEWSTEAFF.

This clonotype was seen at least ten times. V is TRBV20-1 and J is TRBJ2-3, with D perhaps TRBD1 or TRBD2 (6 bases each). The CDR3 is 15 residues long. Trimming left V 4 bases short and J 3 bases short, with 17 bases between. The germline V gene has CDR1 DFQATT and CDR2 SNEGSKA (reference sequence). The CDR3 protein is CSAKGGQDTTDTQYF. The CDR3 DNA reads TGCAGTGCTAAAGGGGGGCAAGATACTACAGATACGCAGTATTTT.